This paragraph covers one T cell receptor (beta chain) sequence. Its cognate antigen has yet to be identified. Base-call qualities are not available, and no considerably larger clone is one nucleotide away. Donors were healthy HIV-negative adults with no recently reported acute infections or vaccinations. Every donor was a Caucasian adult living in Nashville, Tennessee, USA. For unsorted samples, roughly 86 million PBMCs were counted and genomic DNA was extracted with the QIAamp DNA Blood Mini kit. Blood was collected by leukapheresis, and PBMCs were isolated by Ficoll-Histopaque density gradient centrifugation and then cryopreserved in liquid nitrogen vapor phase. This entry belongs to a study of shared clonotypes between healthy human individuals (TCRdb year 2020). With regard to the full study: The cohort included a few men and a couple of women between 18 and 49 years of age. Blood TCR repertoires of a handful of healthy adults were deeply sequenced to estimate repertoire size and the extent of clonotype sharing between individuals. Different laboratories and diverse techniques were used to prepare libraries and sequence TCR repertoires, to increase sequencing depth and limit assay-specific biases. Between about 0.9 and 9 billion PBMCs per donor were obtained by leukapheresis. The paper's findings and limits, for the study overall: Because the study included a small number of donors, the genetic and exposure-history diversity represented was limited. Based on pairwise subsampling, the degree of clonotype sharing among donors was expected to be affected by sequencing depth. Sampling was restricted to blood, and TCR repertoires in tissues likely differ from the TCR repertoires found in blood.

Using the deep immunoSEQ assay, TCR CDR3 regions were amplified from genomic DNA by multiplex PCR. For each cell subset, the extracted genomic DNA was distributed evenly across all wells of several immunoSEQ 96-well plates, and each plate served as one replicate. For unsorted PBMC, 300 ng genomic DNA, equal to 25,000 to 35,000 T cell genomes, was loaded into each replicate PCR. Ten immunoSEQ deep assay plates were used to sequence unsorted PBMC genomic DNA. The purified libraries were quantified using a Qubit 3.0 fluorometer, sized with a Bioanalyzer 2100, and then quantified again using the KAPA Library Quantification kit. Every immunoSEQ 96-well plate was sequenced on a dedicated single-read 150-cycle Illumina NextSeq 550 flow cell. The study's processing was this. Because the immunoSEQ output held only junctional sequences and lacked quality scores, the filtering could not match the filtering applied to full-length reads. Sequences were annotated with PyIR, a Python wrapper for IgBLAST v1.9, using IMGT germline references to assign V/J genes and CDR3. Reads were filtered out if the reads had weak V/J assignments (E-value above 1e-6), no CDR3, stop codons, out-of-frame junctions, or ambiguous translated residues. V3J clonotypes were defined by identical inferred V gene, J gene, and CDR3 amino acid sequence. The percentage overlap between two repertoires was calculated by dividing the number of shared unique clonotypes by the size of the smaller repertoire. Repertoire richness was assessed with RTK rarefaction, the Chao1 estimator, and Recon v2.1 estimates of unobserved clonotypes. As stored in TCRdb, this immuneACCESS dataset retains in-frame rearrangements with V and J assigned. A fraction of the clones does not appear; measured against another copy, unresolved V genes explain less than half of the discrepancy, and the remainder lacks a known reason. Clone size and V and J calls were adopted from that table, with D and trimming inferred from the DNA. In this sample the table shows around 500,000 clones, around three quarters of which occur a single time. The ten largest clones represent roughly 12% of the sample.

The TCR sequence derives from a woman in her thirties or forties in good health. Some clones in this sample may be carry-over from other donors' samples. The source material was PBMCs.

Here is the DNA: TGTGCCAGCAGATGGGGGTTAGGTGATCAGCCCCAGCATTTT. Its translation reads: CASRWGLGDQPQHF. The chain employs TRBV28 and TRBJ1-5, with a weak D call of TRBD1 (5 bases match). V gives up 6 bases and J gives up 5 bases, and the segment between their germline ends measures 14 bases. Including cysteine and phenylalanine, the CDR3 has 14 amino acids. Of the read, only the CDR3 DNA is kept; its 42 bases are in frame from base 1. CDR1 and CDR2 were assigned from the germline V gene as MDHEN and SYDVKM.